These 11 T cell receptor beta chains came from one sample sequenced in a study of T cell changes during pregnancy in multiple sclerosis. This table comes from immunoSEQ multiplex PCR, and its TCRdb copy is limited to in-frame clones, with some not included. The sample records approximately 71,000 clones, over 85% being singletons. The material sequenced was peripheral blood, taken in the second trimester of pregnancy. These receptors were obtained from a female donor with multiple sclerosis, enrolled in a pregnancy study.

The J gene is TRBJ2-7, the V gene TRBV28, with D perhaps matching TRBD1 (6 bases). In germline, CDR1 is MDHEN, CDR2 SYDVKM. The CDR3 extends over 16 amino acids. Trimming shortened V by 6 bases and J by 1 base, and 19 bases separated the two germline ends. The CDR3 sequence: CASRPAGNRASYEQYF. The CDR3 coding sequence is TGTGCCAGCAGACCGGCCGGGAACAGGGCGTCCTACGAGCAGTACTTC.

The rearrangement uses TRBV7-2 and TRBJ2-7; 16 bases are shared with TRBD2. V dropped 6 bases and J dropped 7; count of bases not matched to a gene: 9. The germline gives CDR1 SGHTA, CDR2 FQGNSA. The CDR3 extends over 16 amino acids. In nucleotides, the CDR3 is TGTGCCAGCAGTTCATCGGGACTAGCGGGGGGGCGTGAGCAGTACTTC. This gives the protein CASSSSGLAGGREQYF. Full variable domain (outside the CDR3, taken from reference TRBV7-2 and TRBJ2-7): GAGVSQSPSNKVTEKGKDVELRCDPISGHTALYWYRQSLGQGLEFLIYFQGNSAPDKSGLPSDRFSAERTGGSVSTLTIQRTQQEDSAVYLCASSSSGLAGGREQYFGPGTRLTVT.

V is TRBV4-2 and J is TRBJ2-1, with 8 bases matching TRBD1. Trimming took 3 bases from V and 9 from J; bases not matched to a gene: 7. There are 14 residues in the CDR3. Germline V gene lookup returns CDR1 LGHNA and CDR2 YNFKEQ. CDR3 amino acids: CASSHTGGKGEQFF. CDR3 sequence (DNA): TGTGCCAGCAGCCATACAGGGGGTAAGGGTGAGCAGTTCTTC.

For the CDR3, the DNA is TGTGCCAGCAGTGACAGGGGGCGTAGTCAGCCCCAGCATTTT. It specifies CASSDRGRSQPQHF. V gene TRBV6-1 combines with J gene TRBJ1-5; 8 bases map to TRBD1. This CDR3 region has 14 residues. CDR1 is MNHNS and CDR2 is SASEGT in the germline V gene. Unmatched junction bases numbered 4, after V lost 3 bases and J lost 6 bases.

CDR3 sequence: CASSYSSLSSIMYF. CDR3 DNA sequence: TGTGCCAGCAGTTACTCCTCGCTAAGTTCAATTATGTATTTT. J is TRBJ2-3 and V is TRBV6-7; the D is unclear. TRBV6-7 is recorded as an ORF, its role being uncertain. The V end was cut by 0 bases, the J end by 14 bases, with 18 bases between. This CDR3 has 14 residues.

The gene calls are TRBV13 and TRBJ1-2; 11 nucleotides line up with TRBD1. The germline gives CDR1 PRHDT, CDR2 FYEKMQ (reference sequence). The CDR3 contains 14 residues. V was pared by 5 bases and J by 6 bases, with 5 bases of the junction left unmatched. The CDR3 protein is CASSTRTGGDGYTF. CDR3 in DNA: TGTGCCAGCAGCACCCGGACAGGGGGCGATGGCTACACCTTC.

Here the CDR3 DNA reads TGTGCCAGCAACCCCAGGTCAGGGGACTATGGCTACACCTTC. Encoded protein: CASNPRSGDYGYTF. The chain is built from TRBV6-5 and TRBJ1-2; weak D call: TRBD1 (6 bases). CDR3 length: 14 amino acids. Germline V gene sequence: CDR1 MNHEY, CDR2 SVGAGI. Trimming stripped 7 bases from V and 3 bases from J, with 15 bases between.

The chain joins TRBV5-1 to TRBJ2-1; TRBD2 might be the D (5 bases). With 0 bases removed from V and 12 bases from J, the gap between germline ends came to 13 bases. This CDR3 spans 13 amino acids. In germline, CDR1 is SGHRS, CDR2 YFSETQ. This chain's CDR3 is CASSLDSQGGQFF. The CDR3 region has the DNA TGCGCCAGCAGCTTGGACTCGCAAGGAGGGCAGTTCTTC.

The chain uses TRBV5-5 and TRBJ2-4; 9 bases are a match to TRBD1. The CDR3 spans 15 residues. The J segment lost 3 bases and the V segment lost 7 bases, leaving 8 bases of the junction unmatched. Germline assignment: CDR1 SGHKS and CDR2 YYEKEE (reference sequence). CDR3 residues: CASEGQGSSKNIQYF. As DNA, the CDR3 is TGTGCCAGCGAAGGACAGGGGAGTAGCAAAAACATTCAGTACTTC. Variable domain in full (rest from reference TRBV5-5 and TRBJ2-4): DAGVTQSPTHLIKTRGQQVTLRCSPISGHKSVSWYQQVLGQGPQFIFQYYEKEERGRGNFPDRFSARQFPNYSSELNVNALLLGDSALYLCASEGQGSSKNIQYFGAGTRLSVL.

The rearrangement uses TRBV5-1 and TRBJ2-1; D remains unclear. V was cut by 0 bases and J by 0 bases, with 10 bases left in between. The CDR3 runs 16 residues. Germline V gene lookup returns CDR1 SGHRS and CDR2 YFSETQ. The CDR3 sequence: CASSLAGQISYNEQFF. Here the CDR3 DNA reads TGCGCCAGCAGCTTGGCCGGTCAAATCTCCTACAATGAGCAGTTCTTC.

The CDR3 loop reads CASSLDTSQETQYF. CDR3 coding DNA: TGTGCCAGCAGCTTGGACACATCCCAAGAGACCCAGTACTTC. V gene TRBV5-4 combines with J gene TRBJ2-5; D gene uncertain. The CDR3 has 14 amino acids. Trimming pared 0 bases from V and 1 base from J, leaving 7 bases between. CDR1 and CDR2 (germline): SGHNT, YYREEE (reference sequence).